Listed below are T cell receptor beta chains from one sample, sequenced in a study of shared clonotypes between healthy human individuals. Method: immunoSEQ multiplex PCR; TCRdb's copy keeps in-frame clones and lacks some. The sample includes hundreds of thousands of clones, roughly 72% of them seen just once. The material sequenced was PBMCs. The receptors were sampled from a woman in her thirties or forties in good health. Some clones in this sample may be carry-over from other donors' samples. The CDR3 runs from the conserved cysteine through the conserved F or W. D genes are given only for firm matches.

>-|-|TRBV7-7
CASSGPTGFRPSEQYF
>TRBJ1-3|-|TRBV6-5
CASSYGNTIYF
>TRBJ2-3|TRBD1|TRBV5-4
CASSIGTGGTTDTQYF
>TRBJ2-5|-|TRBV7-9
CASSYPNTAAKTQYF
>TRBJ2-1|-|TRBV4-2
CASSQGPPGGLNEQFF
>TRBJ2-7|TRBD2|TRBV4-1
CASSQEMVGGPPYEQYF
>TRBJ1-1|-|TRBV9
CASSPTDTNTEAFF
>TRBJ1-3|TRBD1|TRBV23-1
CASADRALHSGNTIYF
>TRBJ2-7|TRBD2|TRBV5-8
CASSFIAGGLHEQYF
>TRBJ2-5|TRBD1|TRBV9
CASSVRDRPFQETQYF
>TRBJ2-7|TRBD1|TRBV5-1
CASSPSGQGGEQYF